This TCR beta chain was obtained from a study of T cell clones after liver transplantation. In the study overall: TCRbeta sequencing after a pre-transplant mixed lymphocyte reaction identified graft-donor-reactive clones, later tracked in post-transplant blood. Until 12-24 months post-transplant, subjects got standard immunosuppression and no induction.

V gave up 6 bases and J gave up 4 bases; unmatched junction bases: 2. The CDR3 sequence is 13 residues long. CDR1 and CDR2 (germline): WSHSY, SAAADI. Some clones are missing from TCRdb's copy, which holds only in-frame ones; the method was immunoSEQ multiplex PCR. The table shows some 120,000 clones, with less than 95% occurring only once. The chain recombines TRBV10-2 with TRBJ2-7; TRBD2 matches at 11 bases. This receptor was identified in a human patient who received a liver transplant. The graft donor may have given rise to some T cells. The material sequenced was CD4+ T cells from blood, taken 12 months after liver transplant. As DNA, the CDR3 is TGCGCCAGCAGACTAGCGGGGGCATACGAGCAGTACTTC. It translates to CASRLAGAYEQYF.